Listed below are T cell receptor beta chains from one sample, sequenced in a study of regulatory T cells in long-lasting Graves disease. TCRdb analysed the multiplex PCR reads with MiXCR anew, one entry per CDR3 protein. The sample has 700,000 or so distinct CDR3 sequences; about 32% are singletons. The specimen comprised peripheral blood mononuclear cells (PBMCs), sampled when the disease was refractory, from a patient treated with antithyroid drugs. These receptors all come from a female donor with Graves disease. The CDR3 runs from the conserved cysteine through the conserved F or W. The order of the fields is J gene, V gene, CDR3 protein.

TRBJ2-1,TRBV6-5,CASSYRRDEQFF
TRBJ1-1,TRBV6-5,CASSYGDSKAFF
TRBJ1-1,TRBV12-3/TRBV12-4,CASSFTHGGGTEAFF
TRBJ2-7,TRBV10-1,CASSPSQIAEQYF
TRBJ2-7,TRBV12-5,CASGLVPLRGRTPSYEQYF
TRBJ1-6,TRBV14,CASSVTGGSNSPLHF
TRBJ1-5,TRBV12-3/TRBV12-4,CASSLAEEVSNQPQHF
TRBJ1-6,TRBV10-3,CATTMDGGRASPLHF
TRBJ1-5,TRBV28,CASSPPGQAQHF
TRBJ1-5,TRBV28,CASSLALTGQSNQPQHF
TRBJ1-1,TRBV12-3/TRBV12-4,CASSRNGQGSTEAFF
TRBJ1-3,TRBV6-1,CATRDRSGNTIYF
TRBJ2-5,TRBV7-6,CASSHLAGGPGETQYF
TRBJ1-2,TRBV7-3,CASSLCGLFLANYGYTF
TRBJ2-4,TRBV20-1,CSAKRNPAKNIQYF
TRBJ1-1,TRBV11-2,CASSLGTGTVNTEAFF
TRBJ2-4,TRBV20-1,CSAMDRNQGNIQYF
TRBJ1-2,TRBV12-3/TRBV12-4,CASRPNPTAGYTF
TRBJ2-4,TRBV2,CASSPRVAENIQYF
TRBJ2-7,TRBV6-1,CASTFLRDGPYEQYF
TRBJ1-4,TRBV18,CASSPPGLSNEKLFF
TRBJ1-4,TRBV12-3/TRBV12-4,CASSGTGVNEKLFF
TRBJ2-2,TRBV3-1,CASSQAANTGELFF
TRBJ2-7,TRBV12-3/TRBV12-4,CASSLEGWTREQYF
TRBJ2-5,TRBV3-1,CASSQDRGLGETQYF
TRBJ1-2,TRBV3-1,CASSQWDRGYTF
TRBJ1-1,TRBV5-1,CASSSRPGQGIVGTEAFF
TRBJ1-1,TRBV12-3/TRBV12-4,CASSPRDRGNAEAFF
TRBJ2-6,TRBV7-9,CASSLGPLGANVLTF
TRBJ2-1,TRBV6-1,CASSRSGRGEQFF